Shown below are 26 T cell receptor beta chains from a single sample sequenced in a study of cytomegalovirus exposure and HLA in healthy donors. The PCR had 60 Vbeta and 13 Jbeta primers. Some clones are missing from TCRdb's copy, which holds only in-frame ones; the method was immunoSEQ multiplex PCR. Of 100,000 to 150,000 clones listed, about four fifths were seen once; the top ten hold over 3%. The sample consisted of PBMCs. The origin of the receptors is a woman in her thirties or forties in good health and CMV-seronegative.

The V call is TRBV5-8, the J call TRBJ2-7; perhaps TRBD2 as D (5 bases). CDR1 is SGHTS and CDR2 is YDEGEE in the germline V gene. The CDR3 loop spans 15 amino acids. Trimming took 4 bases from V and 7 from J, leaving 21 bases between them. The CDR3 DNA is TGTGCCAGCAGCCAATCCGGACTCTTGGGTGGAGAGCAGTACTTC. This sequence encodes CASSQSGLLGGEQYF.

This clone was seen once. The chain uses TRBV29-1 and TRBJ2-1; 7 positions agree with TRBD2. The trim removed 3 bases at V and 8 bases at J, leaving 19 bases unmatched. Germline CDR1 is SQVTM and CDR2 is ANQGSEA. The CDR3 has 17 residues. Written as DNA, the CDR3 is TGCAGCGTTGATGGCCTTCGGGGTGGGAGGGATGGCGATGAGCAGTTCTTC. Its protein product is CSVDGLRGGRDGDEQFF.

V is TRBV7-9 and J is TRBJ2-7; 8 bases fit TRBD2. This CDR3 region has 15 residues. Per germline, CDR1 SEHNR and CDR2 FQNEAQ (reference sequence). V gave up 2 bases and J gave up 1 base; unmatched junction bases: 4. For the CDR3, the DNA is TGTGCCAGCAGCTTATCTACTAGCGGTTCCTACGAGCAGTACTTC. This codes for CASSLSTSGSYEQYF.

This chain connects TRBV5-4 to TRBJ1-1; unclear D gene. Germline loops: CDR1 SGHNT, CDR2 YYREEE (reference sequence). V lost 2 bases, J lost 2 bases, and 7 bases lay in between. This CDR3 comprises 13 residues. CDR3 DNA: TGTGCCAGCAGCTTTAACCTAAACACTGAAGCTTTCTTT. Encoded protein: CASSFNLNTEAFF.

Notes on this clone: Different DNA sequences within this sample yield the same CDR3. The chain recombines TRBV10-3 with TRBJ2-2; possibly TRBD2 for D (6 bases). Germline lookup yields CDR1 ENHRY and CDR2 SYGVKD. CDR3 size: 14 residues. V was cut by 9 bases and J by 0 bases, with 11 bases left in between. The DNA of the CDR3 is TGTGCCATTACTAGGGACTCGAACACCGGGGAGCTGTTTTTT. It yields the protein CAITRDSNTGELFF.

The gene calls are TRBV9 and TRBJ1-4; 7 bases line up with TRBD1. CDR1 and CDR2 from the germline V gene are SGDLS and YYNGEE. V shed 3 bases and J 7 bases; nucleotides not matched to a gene: 9. The CDR3 consists of 15 residues. The CDR3 DNA sequence: TGTGCCAGCAGCGGGAACAGGGGAGGAAGTGAAAAACTGTTTTTT. It is translated as CASSGNRGGSEKLFF.

V gene TRBV30 combines with J gene TRBJ1-2; D gene uncertain. CDR1 and CDR2 (germline): GTSNPN, SVGIG (reference sequence). The CDR3 is made up of 14 amino acids. Deletions cut 0 bases from V and 4 bases from J, with 12 bases between. CDR3 sequence reads: CAWSVWPTIYGYTF. CDR3 nucleotide sequence: TGTGCCTGGAGTGTATGGCCGACTATCTATGGCTACACCTTC.

This sequence joins TRBV7-2 and TRBJ2-7; 14 bases are a match to TRBD2. From germline, CDR1 is SGHTA and CDR2 FQGNSA. The CDR3 is made up of 16 amino acids. Losses at the gene ends were 5 bases for V and 4 bases for J; bases not matched to a gene: 7. The CDR3: CASSLGTSGSTYEQYF. The CDR3 DNA is TGTGCCAGCAGCCTTGGGACTAGCGGGAGCACGTACGAGCAGTACTTC.

The chain combines TRBV6-1 with TRBJ2-1, with a tentative D call TRBD2 (5 bases). Trimming shortened V by 1 base and J by 1 base, and 11 bases separated the two germline ends. The CDR3 length is 16 residues. Germline CDR1 MNHNS, CDR2 SASEGT. CDR3 in amino acids: CASSEGADLSYNEQFF. CDR3 DNA: TGTGCCAGCAGTGAAGGAGCGGACTTATCCTACAATGAGCAGTTCTTC.

This clone has more than one count but fewer than ten. The chain carries TRBV6-1 and TRBJ2-7; D gene uncertain. CDR3 size: 12 residues. CDR1 is MNHNS and CDR2 is SASEGT in the germline V gene. Trimming took off 3 bases at V and 6 bases at J, with 9 bases between the two ends. CDR3 sequence: CASSERLGEQYF. As DNA, the CDR3 is TGTGCCAGCAGTGAGAGGCTTGGCGAGCAGTACTTC.

This chain joins TRBV27 and TRBJ1-6, with a possible D match to TRBD1 (5 bases). The V end lost 5 bases, the J end lost 17 bases, and 25 bases lay between the germline ends. The CDR3 loop spans 15 amino acids. Germline V gene sequence: CDR1 MNHEY, CDR2 SMNVEV (reference sequence). CDR3 in amino acids: CASSPRGGGGRNFHF. In DNA, the CDR3 is TGTGCCAGCAGTCCCCGGGGTGGGGGGGGTCGGAACTTCCACTTT.

The chain couples TRBV9 to TRBJ2-5; D call uncertain. CDR1 and CDR2 from the germline V gene are SGDLS and YYNGEE. The CDR3 is 16 amino acids. V shed 0 bases and J shed 0 bases, with 12 bases lying between them. CDR3 loop: CASSVGSLFNQETQYF. CDR3 sequence (DNA): TGTGCCAGCAGCGTAGGTTCCCTTTTTAACCAAGAGACCCAGTACTTC.

This chain connects TRBV7-2 to TRBJ1-4; the match to TRBD1 covers 7 bases. CDR3 length: 14 residues. The germline CDR1 and CDR2 sequences are SGHTA and FQGNSA. J lost 5 bases, V lost 5 bases, and 5 bases had no gene match. CDR3 in DNA: TGTGCCAGCAGCCCCGACAGGGCCAATGAAAAACTGTTTTTT. The encoded protein is CASSPDRANEKLFF.

The rearrangement uses TRBV28 and TRBJ2-5; TRBD2 matches at 11 bases. Germline CDR1 and CDR2: MDHEN and SYDVKM. The CDR3 covers 14 residues. J was trimmed by 0 bases and V by 9 bases; bases with no gene match: 3. The CDR3 loop reads CARGLADNQETQYF. The CDR3 DNA follows: TGTGCCAGGGGACTAGCGGATAACCAAGAGACCCAGTACTTC.

This clone was seen a handful of times. The gene calls are TRBV5-1 and TRBJ1-1, with TRBD1 matching 9 bases. The CDR3 is 14 amino acids. J was trimmed by 5 bases and V by 4 bases; bases with no gene match: 6. Germline V CDR1 and CDR2: SGHRS, YFSETQ. The CDR3 here is CASSDTGGETEAFF. The CDR3 nucleotides are TGCGCCAGCAGCGACACAGGGGGCGAAACTGAAGCTTTCTTT.

V gene TRBV7-6 combines with J gene TRBJ2-3; D not resolved. Looked up from germline, CDR1 is SGHVS and CDR2 is FNYEAQ. Trimming left V 8 bases short and J 3 bases short, with 15 bases between. This CDR3 contains 14 residues. CDR3 coding DNA: TGTGCCAGCTCGTCTGGAAGCGCAACAGATACGCAGTATTTT. Residues: CASSSGSATDTQYF.

The gene calls are TRBV27 and TRBJ1-2; D is uncertain. The CDR3 contains 16 residues. Trimming took 0 bases from V and 0 from J, leaving 11 bases between them. The germline V gene encodes CDR1 MNHEY and CDR2 SMNVEV (reference sequence). The CDR3 nucleotides read TGTGCCAGCAGTTTATCGATAGCCGATGCTAACTATGGCTACACCTTC. It is translated as CASSLSIADANYGYTF.

The chain joins TRBV7-2 to TRBJ1-1; D gene unclear. The length of the CDR3 is 13 residues. Trimming pared 6 bases from V and 3 bases from J, leaving 11 bases between. Germline CDR1 SGHTA, CDR2 FQGNSA. The CDR3 sequence is CASRRLIDTEAFF. The CDR3 DNA sequence: TGTGCCAGCAGGAGGTTAATAGACACTGAAGCTTTCTTT.

The chain employs TRBV23-1 and TRBJ1-2; 10 bases agree with TRBD1. Being an ORF, TRBV23-1 has a function that is uncertain. Trimming cost V 6 bases and J 6 bases; bases outside gene matches: 7. The CDR3 covers 14 residues. CDR3 sequence (DNA): TGCGCCAGCAGCCAACCTGACAGGGGGCATGGCTACACCTTC. Translated: CASSQPDRGHGYTF.

The chain recombines TRBV5-1 with TRBJ2-5; 11 bases align to TRBD2. Unmatched junction bases numbered 7, after V lost 5 bases and J lost 4 bases. The CDR3 extends over 15 amino acids. CDR1 SGHRS and CDR2 YFSETQ come from the germline V gene. The CDR3 DNA reads as TGCGCCAGCAGTAGTAGCGGGGGGGCCTCAGAGACCCAGTACTTC. Amino acids: CASSSSGGASETQYF.

The chain joins TRBV2 to TRBJ2-1; 10 nucleotides align to TRBD2. The CDR3 loop spans 14 amino acids. The germline V gene has CDR1 SNHLY and CDR2 FYNNEI. The ends lost 3 bases at V and 9 bases at J; junction bases unmatched: 5. The CDR3 nucleotides read TGTGCCAGCAGTGACCAGCGGGGGGGCAGTGAGCAGTTCTTC. It is translated as CASSDQRGGSEQFF.

This clone showed up just a few times. This sequence joins TRBV6-5 and TRBJ2-2; possible D gene TRBD1, 6 bases. V dropped 0 bases and J dropped 5 bases, with 10 bases sitting between them. Germline V CDR1 and CDR2: MNHEY, SVGAGI. This CDR3 is built from 15 residues. The CDR3 DNA reads TGTGCCAGCAGTTACTCGGCAGGGGTAACCGGGGAGCTGTTTTTT. Amino acids: CASSYSAGVTGELFF.

The chain couples TRBV7-9 to TRBJ1-2, with no clear D. Germline loops: CDR1 SEHNR, CDR2 FQNEAQ (reference sequence). Between the trimmed V and J ends, which lost 1 base and 0 bases, there was a span of 9 bases. This CDR3 has 15 residues. In DNA, the CDR3 is TGTGCCAGCAGCTTAGTCGTGAGCGCTAACTATGGCTACACCTTC. Translated: CASSLVVSANYGYTF.

This clone was recorded once. The J gene is TRBJ2-3, the V gene TRBV29-1; weak D call: TRBD2 (5 bases). The germline V gene encodes CDR1 SQVTM and CDR2 ANQGSEA. The CDR3 runs 14 residues. With 7 bases removed from V and 6 bases from J, the gap between germline ends came to 20 bases. This CDR3 is CSGTGSYLGDTQYF. The CDR3 region has the DNA TGCAGCGGGACGGGGAGCTACCTCGGGGATACGCAGTATTTT.

Concerning this clone itself: Germline and junction disagree at one end, which may indicate a read error. The V call is TRBV5-1, the J call TRBJ1-1; 8 positions agree with TRBD1. Germline CDR1 SGHRS, CDR2 YFSETQ. This CDR3 is 15 amino acids long. CDR3 DNA: TGCTCCAGCAGCTTGGAGGAGACAGGGGTTACTGAAGCTTTCTTT. Translating gives CSSSLEETGVTEAFF. Based on the CDR3 plus reference TRBV5-1 and TRBJ1-1, the full variable domain is KAGVTQTPRYLIKTRGQQVTLSCSPISGHRSVSWYQQTPGQGLQFLFEYFSETQRNKGNFPGRFSGRQFSNSRSEMNVSTLELGDSALYLCSSSLEETGVTEAFFGQGTRLTVV.

This chain uses TRBV28 with TRBJ1-1, with 7 bases identical to TRBD1. V dropped 5 bases and J dropped 3; count of bases not matched to a gene: 6. The CDR3 has 14 amino acids. Germline CDR1 and CDR2: MDHEN and SYDVKM. The CDR3 loop is CASSLTGQDTEAFF. In DNA form, the CDR3 reads TGTGCCAGCAGTCTGACAGGGCAGGACACTGAAGCTTTCTTT.